The next 25 T cell receptor beta chains were all read from a single sample in a study of cytomegalovirus exposure and HLA in healthy donors. PCR used 60 Vbeta primers and 13 Jbeta primers. Sequenced by immunoSEQ multiplex PCR; TCRdb stores in-frame clones only, minus some. Among over 100,000 clones listed, 81% were seen once. The specimen was PBMCs. These receptors all stem from a woman aged 25 to 39 in good health and CMV-seronegative.

V and J are TRBV6-1 and TRBJ1-3; unclear D gene. The germline CDR1 and CDR2 sequences are MNHNS and SASEGT. This CDR3 comprises 13 residues. Trimming left V 0 bases short and J 4 bases short, with 4 bases between. The CDR3 spells CASSEAQGNTIYF. In nucleotides, the CDR3 is TGTGCCAGCAGTGAAGCACAGGGAAACACCATATATTTT.

The CDR3 is CASSRDISMNTEAFF. CDR3 sequence (DNA): TGTGCCAGCAGCCGGGACATATCCATGAACACTGAAGCTTTCTTT. The chain links TRBV5-4 to TRBJ1-1, with D possibly matching TRBD1 (6 bases). The CDR3 is made up of 15 amino acids. The germline gives CDR1 SGHNT, CDR2 YYREEE (reference sequence). With 4 bases removed from V and 0 bases from J, the gap between germline ends came to 13 bases. Looking up the rest from reference TRBV5-4 and TRBJ1-1 gives the full variable domain: ETGVTQSPTHLIKTRGQQVTLRCSSQSGHNTVSWYQQALGQGPQFIFQYYREEENGRGNFPPRFSGLQFPNYSSELNVNALELDDSALYLCASSRDISMNTEAFFGQGTRLTVV.

V and J are TRBV11-2 and TRBJ2-7, with 9 nucleotides matching TRBD1. The junction had 7 bases not matched to a gene; V was cut back by 1 base and J by 6 bases. The CDR3 consists of 15 residues. The germline gives CDR1 SGHAT, CDR2 FQNNGV. Written as DNA, the CDR3 is TGTGCCAGCAGCTTAGGTTGGGACAGGGCCGTCGAGCAGTACTTC. Its translation: CASSLGWDRAVEQYF.

The chain joins TRBV11-2 to TRBJ2-1, with 7 bases that match TRBD2. Germline values: CDR1 SGHAT, CDR2 FQNNGV. The CDR3 spans 15 residues. V lost 2 bases and J lost 2; bases outside the gene matches: 3. This CDR3 reads CASSLSGDAYNEQFF. CDR3 bases: TGTGCCAGCAGCTTAAGCGGGGACGCCTACAATGAGCAGTTCTTC.

This rearrangement joins TRBV10-2 to TRBJ1-5; D gene uncertain. Germline V gene sequence: CDR1 WSHSY, CDR2 SAAADI. V shed 2 bases and J shed 9 bases, with 8 bases lying between them. The CDR3 consists of 12 residues. Here the CDR3 reads CASSEQVSPQHF. As DNA, the CDR3 is TGCGCCAGCAGTGAGCAGGTATCGCCCCAGCATTTT.

The J gene is TRBJ2-1, the V gene TRBV19; TRBD2 agrees at 14 bases. Germline V lookup: CDR1 LNHDA, CDR2 SQIVND (reference sequence). The CDR3 runs 17 residues. Trimming removed 6 bases from V and 6 bases from J; junction bases left unmatched: 10. The CDR3 region is CASRGDRGLAGVNEQFF. CDR3 sequence (DNA): TGTGCCAGTAGAGGGGACAGGGGACTAGCGGGAGTCAATGAGCAGTTCTTC.

This clone was seen once. The chain carries TRBV4-1 and TRBJ2-3, with 10 nucleotides matching TRBD2. The CDR3 consists of 18 residues. CDR1 MGHRA and CDR2 YSYEKL come from the germline V gene. V was clipped by 1 base and J by 2 bases; unmatched bases: 9. The CDR3 protein is CASSQGLAGVLYTDTQYF. The CDR3 DNA follows: TGCGCCAGCAGCCAAGGTCTAGCGGGAGTCCTTTACACAGATACGCAGTATTTT.

In its sample, this clone was seen a few times. The CDR3 DNA follows: TGCAGCGTTGAAGGATTTGTCCAGGGGCTTGGAACTGAAGCTTTCTTT. Translated, it gives CSVEGFVQGLGTEAFF. The chain couples TRBV29-1 to TRBJ1-1, with D possibly TRBD1 on 6 matching bases. This CDR3 has 16 amino acids. V was clipped by 1 base and J by 5 bases, with 20 bases between them. CDR1 is SQVTM, CDR2 ANQGSEA, per germline.

The gene calls are TRBV27 and TRBJ2-1; TRBD2 agrees at 11 bases. Germline CDR1 reads MNHEY; CDR2 reads SMNVEV (reference sequence). The CDR3 contains 17 residues. The V gene end was trimmed by 6 bases and the J gene end by 8 bases; junction bases not matched to a gene: 15. The CDR3 sequence: CASRTPGASGRIYEQFF. The CDR3 nucleotides are TGTGCCAGCAGAACCCCCGGGGCTAGCGGGAGGATTTATGAGCAGTTCTTC.

The genes are TRBV4-3 and TRBJ1-2; maybe TRBD1 (5 bases). This CDR3 region has 17 residues. V lost 0 bases, J lost 6 bases, and 20 bases lay in between. Germline values: CDR1 LGHNA, CDR2 YSLEER. The CDR3 here is CASSQDISSGGSHGYTF. CDR3 DNA sequence: TGCGCCAGCAGCCAAGATATAAGTTCGGGGGGGTCTCATGGCTACACCTTC.

In its sample, this clone was seen a few times. The V gene is TRBV5-1, the J gene TRBJ2-1, with TRBD2 identical over 11 bases. J gave up 0 bases and V 2 bases, and 1 base lay outside the gene matches. The CDR3 loop spans 16 amino acids. Germline CDR1 SGHRS, CDR2 YFSETQ. The DNA of the CDR3 is TGCGCCAGCAGCTTAACTAGCGGGAGCTCCTACAATGAGCAGTTCTTC. Translation gives CASSLTSGSSYNEQFF.

There are a few counts of this clone. The J gene is TRBJ2-2, the V gene TRBV5-1, with D unclear. The CDR3 spans 12 residues. Germline V CDR1 and CDR2: SGHRS, YFSETQ. Trimming pared 4 bases from V and 7 bases from J, leaving 8 bases between. The CDR3 reads CASSQRGGELFF. The CDR3 DNA is TGCGCCAGCAGCCAAAGAGGCGGGGAGCTGTTTTTT. The variable domain in full, completed from reference TRBV5-1 and TRBJ2-2, reads KAGVTQTPRYLIKTRGQQVTLSCSPISGHRSVSWYQQTPGQGLQFLFEYFSETQRNKGNFPGRFSGRQFSNSRSEMNVSTLELGDSALYLCASSQRGGELFFGEGSRLTVL.

The chain employs TRBV15 and TRBJ2-7, with TRBD2 matching over 8 bases. V lost 3 bases and J lost 5; bases outside the gene matches: 6. Germline V gene data show CDR1 as LNHNV and CDR2 as YYDKDF (reference sequence). The CDR3 runs to 14 residues. The CDR3 here is CATSSSGTRHEQYF. CDR3 DNA sequence: TGTGCCACCAGCAGTTCCGGGACTAGGCACGAGCAGTACTTC.

The gene calls are TRBV11-3 and TRBJ2-3; D gene uncertain. The CDR3 totals 13 residues. V lost 3 bases and J lost 4, with 8 bases in between. Germline lookup yields CDR1 SGHNT and CDR2 YENEEA. The CDR3 sequence: CASSLRGSDTQYF. CDR3 coding DNA: TGTGCCAGCAGCTTGAGAGGATCAGATACGCAGTATTTT.

This clone was picked up a small number of times. The chain links TRBV2 to TRBJ2-1; 8 bases line up with TRBD2. There are 13 residues in the CDR3. CDR1 is SNHLY, CDR2 FYNNEI, per germline. The ends lost 9 bases at V and 4 bases at J; junction bases unmatched: 5. The CDR3 here is CARTSGPYNEQFF. For the CDR3, the DNA is TGTGCCAGAACTAGCGGACCTTACAATGAGCAGTTCTTC.

Remarks on this clone: A junction end diverges from the germline sequence, so it may reflect a read error. The rearrangement joins TRBV7-9 to TRBJ1-3; D is perhaps TRBD1 (6 bases). CDR1 is SEHNR, CDR2 FQNEAQ, per germline (reference sequence). CDR3 length: 14 residues. CDR3 protein: CSSSQGTSGNTIYF. DNA of the CDR3: TGTTCCAGCAGCCAGGGGACGAGCGGAAACACCATATATTTT.

The chain's CDR3 is CASSEGTGWENIQYF. DNA of the CDR3: TGTGCCAGCAGTGAAGGGACAGGGTGGGAAAACATTCAGTACTTC. The genes are TRBV2 and TRBJ2-4, with 8 bases fitting TRBD1. The trim removed 1 base at V and 5 bases at J, leaving 4 bases unmatched. Germline V CDR1 and CDR2: SNHLY, FYNNEI. The CDR3 runs to 15 residues.

This clone was detected only once. The chain joins TRBV19 to TRBJ1-4, with D hard to call. Germline-derived CDR1 and CDR2 are LNHDA and SQIVND (reference sequence). The CDR3 totals 14 residues. V lost 2 bases and J 8 bases, leaving 12 bases between the germline ends. The CDR3 DNA is TGTGCCAGTAGTATACGGACGCCGGGGGAAAAACTGTTTTTT. It codes for CASSIRTPGEKLFF.

V gene TRBV21-1 combines with J gene TRBJ2-7; the table's D call TRBD2 went unverified against the DNA. TRBV21-1 is marked as a pseudogene. This CDR3 contains 14 residues. The CDR3 region has the DNA TGTGCCAGCAGCAATTCGTTAGCGGCCTACGAGCAGTACTTC. Translating it yields CASSNSLAAYEQYF.

This chain uses TRBV2 with TRBJ1-4; D unclear. V lost 6 bases and J lost 3, with 14 bases in between. CDR3 length: 15 amino acids. The germline CDR1 and CDR2 sequences are SNHLY and FYNNEI. CDR3 protein: CASRPWASSNEKLFF. CDR3 nucleotide sequence: TGTGCCAGCAGACCTTGGGCCAGTTCTAATGAAAAACTGTTTTTT. The complete variable domain, with remaining parts taken from reference TRBV2 and TRBJ1-4, reads EPEVTQTPSHQVTQMGQEVILRCVPISNHLYFYWYRQILGQKVEFLVSFYNNEISEKSEIFDDQFSVERPDGSNFTLKIRSTKLEDSAMYFCASRPWASSNEKLFFGSGTQLSVL.

Worth noting for this clone: At one of its ends the junction is not consistent with the germline gene, which may arise from a read error. The chain links TRBV7-7 to TRBJ1-1; D gene unclear. The V gene's germline CDR1 is SSHAT and CDR2 FNYEAQ (reference sequence). The CDR3 totals 15 residues. CDR3 region: CASSLSGGSETEAFF. CDR3 in DNA: TGTGCTAGCAGCTTATCCGGTGGTAGCGAGACTGAAGCTTTCTTT.

By its share, this clone is medium-sized. The chain links TRBV5-6 to TRBJ1-2; D possibly corresponds to TRBD1 (5 bases). The CDR3 totals 13 residues. In germline, CDR1 is SGHDT, CDR2 YYEEEE. Trimming shortened V by 1 base and J by 8 bases, and 12 bases separated the two germline ends. The CDR3: CASSLKGVGGYTF. As DNA, the CDR3 is TGTGCCAGCAGCTTGAAAGGGGTAGGCGGCTACACCTTC.

The rearrangement links TRBV5-6 to TRBJ2-4; 9 bases line up with TRBD1. V lost 3 bases to trimming and J lost 6 bases; unmatched junction nucleotides: 4. Germline V gives CDR1 SGHDT, CDR2 YYEEEE. The CDR3 is made up of 14 amino acids. This CDR3 reads CASSSGTGRNIQYF. The CDR3, as DNA: TGTGCCAGCAGCTCAGGGACAGGGCGAAACATTCAGTACTTC.

The V gene is TRBV2, the J gene TRBJ2-5; 9 bases match TRBD1. V was clipped by 6 bases and J by 4 bases; unmatched bases: 9. Germline CDR1 SNHLY, CDR2 FYNNEI. The CDR3 totals 15 residues. In DNA form, the CDR3 reads TGTGCCAGCAGCCCACGTACAGGGGGCAGAGAGACCCAGTACTTC. This gives the protein CASSPRTGGRETQYF.

The rearrangement uses TRBV2 and TRBJ1-1; 7 bases map to TRBD1. The J segment lost 11 bases and the V segment lost 1 base, leaving 19 bases of the junction unmatched. Germline V gene lookup returns CDR1 SNHLY and CDR2 FYNNEI. This CDR3 spans 17 amino acids. The CDR3 is CASSEGAGWLTGRLAFF. CDR3 nucleotide sequence: TGTGCCAGCAGTGAAGGAGCAGGTTGGTTGACAGGGAGGCTTGCTTTCTTT.